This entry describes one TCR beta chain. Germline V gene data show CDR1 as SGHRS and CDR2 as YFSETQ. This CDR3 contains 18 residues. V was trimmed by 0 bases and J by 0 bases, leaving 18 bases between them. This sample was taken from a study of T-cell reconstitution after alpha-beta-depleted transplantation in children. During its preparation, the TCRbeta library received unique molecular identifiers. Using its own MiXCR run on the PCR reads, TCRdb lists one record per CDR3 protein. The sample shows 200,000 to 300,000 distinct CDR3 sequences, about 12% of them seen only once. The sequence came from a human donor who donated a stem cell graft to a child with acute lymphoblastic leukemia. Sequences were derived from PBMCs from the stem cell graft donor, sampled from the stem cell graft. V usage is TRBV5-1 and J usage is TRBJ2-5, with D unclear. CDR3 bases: TGCGCCAGCAGCTTGGAAACAGCTAACTACTACGACCAAGAGACCCAGTACTTC. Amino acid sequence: CASSLETANYYDQETQYF.